The source of this T cell receptor (beta chain) is a study of shared clonotypes between healthy human individuals. As for the study in general: Participating donors consisted of two women and a few men aged 18 to 49. The plates for each donor numbered three CD4 naive, three CD4 memory, two CD8 naive and one CD8 memory.

The CD4+ fraction was divided into a CD45RA+ naive subset and a CD45RA-negative memory subset. This table comes from immunoSEQ multiplex PCR, and its TCRdb copy is limited to in-frame clones, with some not included. The sample consists of millions of clones, over 85% of them appearing once. Whole-study findings and limits: Shared across several donors were 4% to 5% of the naive CD4 clonotypes.

On this clone itself: Antigen unknown.

Sequenced: naive CD4+ T cells sorted from blood. Subset denoted: CD45RA+ positively selected. This sequence was found in a man aged 18 to 30 in good health.

The CDR3 DNA follows: TGCGCCAGCAGCTTGGCTTCAGGGCCGGGCGAGCAGTTCTTC. Protein sequence: CASSLASGPGEQFF. This chain connects TRBV5-1 to TRBJ2-1; D may be TRBD1 (5 bases). Deletions cut 0 bases from V and 10 bases from J, with 14 bases between. Germline-derived CDR1 and CDR2 are SGHRS and YFSETQ. CDR3 length equals 14 residues.